A single sample gave rise to the 13 T cell receptor beta chains below, sequenced in a study of T cell repertoires in cytomegalovirus infection. MiXCR was run by TCRdb on the reads, yielding one entry per CDR3 protein. The table records about 150,000 distinct CDR3 sequences, about 20% of them present only once. Sequencing was carried out using PBMCs. The receptors come from a human donor in good health (CMV status not recorded). Some clones in this sample may be carry-over from other donors' samples.

Comment on this clonotype: At one boundary the junction diverges from the germline segment, which might be a read error. The chain is built from TRBV10-2 and TRBJ2-4; no clear D gene. The CDR3 has 15 residues. The germline V gene encodes CDR1 WSHSY and CDR2 SAAADI. DNA for the CDR3: TGCGCCAGCAGTGATCTGGCGTCGGCCAGAAACATTCAGTACTTC. This translates into CASSDLASARNIQYF.

This clonotype is classed as medium-sized. The chain carries TRBV7-2 and TRBJ2-5; 8 bases line up with TRBD2. This CDR3 comprises 13 residues. Germline trimming cut 4 bases from V and 4 bases from J; bases unmatched to any gene: 2. CDR1 SGHTA and CDR2 FQGNSA come from the germline V gene. The CDR3 is CASSSSGRETQYF. The CDR3, as DNA: TGTGCCAGCAGCTCCAGCGGGAGAGAGACCCAGTACTTC.

The chain carries TRBV7-6 and TRBJ1-3, with a possible D match to TRBD1 (6 bases). The CDR3 is 15 amino acids. Germline assignment: CDR1 SGHVS and CDR2 FNYEAQ. The germline V and J ends were trimmed by 3 bases and 0 bases, with 9 bases remaining between them. CDR3 sequence (DNA): TGTGCCAGCAGCTTCACAGGGAGCTCTGGAAACACCATATATTTT. Protein sequence: CASSFTGSSGNTIYF. Using reference TRBV7-6 and TRBJ1-3 for the parts outside the CDR3, the full variable domain is GAGVSQSPRYKVTKRGQDVALRCDPISGHVSLYWYRQALGQGPEFLTYFNYEAQQDKSGLPNDRFSAERPEGSISTLTIQRTEQRDSAMYRCASSFTGSSGNTIYFGEGSWLTVV.

This clonotype has a single count. The chain links TRBV9 to TRBJ2-1, with TRBD1 identical over 8 bases. Germline loops: CDR1 SGDLS, CDR2 YYNGEE. The junction had 14 bases not matched to a gene; V was cut back by 3 bases and J by 6 bases. The CDR3 extends over 17 amino acids. The CDR3 DNA follows: TGTGCCAGCAGCGAGGACAGGGAGGTCCCTTTCCTCAATGAGCAGTTCTTC. This codes for CASSEDREVPFLNEQFF.

This clonotype was seen at least ten times. The CDR3 loop is CASSLSYSPNTEAFF. The DNA of the CDR3 is TGTGCCAGCAGCCTGTCGTACAGCCCGAACACTGAAGCTTTCTTT. The V call is TRBV7-2, the J call TRBJ1-1; the D is unclear. V lost 5 bases to trimming and J lost 1 base, with 14 bases between them. Germline values: CDR1 SGHTA, CDR2 FQGNSA. This CDR3 is 15 amino acids long.

The rearrangement links TRBV12-3 or TRBV12-4 to TRBJ2-1, with a tentative D call TRBD1 (6 bases). The CDR3 runs to 15 residues. Between the trimmed V and J ends, which lost 6 bases and 4 bases, there was a span of 16 bases. The CDR3: CASSASQGHYNEQFF. The DNA for the CDR3 is TGTGCCAGCAGCGCGAGCCAGGGGCATTACAATGAGCAGTTCTTC.

As for this clonotype: A read error may produce the germline difference seen at one junction end. The chain carries TRBV9 and TRBJ2-7; 9 bases fit TRBD1. Per germline, CDR1 SGDLS and CDR2 YYNGEE. This CDR3 spans 13 amino acids. As DNA, the CDR3 is TGTGCCAGCAGCCCCGGGACAGGGAACGAGCAGAACTTC. Amino acids: CASSPGTGNEQNF.

The rearrangement links TRBV24-1 to TRBJ2-1, with no clear D. CDR1 is KGHDR, CDR2 SFDVKD, per germline. The CDR3 has 12 residues. The V end lost 2 bases, the J end lost 10 bases, and 8 bases lay between the germline ends. CDR3 residues: CATSDSGVEQFF. DNA for the CDR3: TGTGCCACCAGTGATTCTGGAGTCGAGCAGTTCTTC.

The sample holds many counts of this clonotype. The CDR3 loop is CASSFSGSDKNIQYF. The CDR3 DNA is TGTGCCAGCAGTTTTAGCGGGAGTGACAAAAACATTCAGTACTTC. The V call is TRBV7-2, the J call TRBJ2-4, with 9 bases fitting TRBD2. CDR3 size: 15 residues. With V trimmed by 6 bases and J by 3 bases, 6 bases remained unmatched. Germline lookup yields CDR1 SGHTA and CDR2 FQGNSA.

The sample holds a few counts of this clonotype. The CDR3 sequence: CASSLSGGDYGYTF. CDR3 in DNA: TGTGCCAGCAGCTTATCCGGGGGGGACTATGGCTACACCTTC. The chain carries TRBV7-3 and TRBJ1-2, with D possibly matching TRBD1 (5 bases). V was cut by 2 bases and J by 3 bases, with 10 bases left in between. The CDR3 is 14 residues long. From germline, CDR1 is SGHTA and CDR2 FQGTGA.

V and J are TRBV11-2 and TRBJ2-7; 9 bases fit TRBD2. There are 15 residues in the CDR3. V gave up 1 base and J gave up 0 bases; unmatched junction bases: 1. The germline V gene has CDR1 SGHAT and CDR2 FQNNGV. CDR3 DNA: TGTGCCAGCAGCTTAGGTAGCGGGAGCTCCTACGAGCAGTACTTC. Its protein product is CASSLGSGSSYEQYF.

This clonotype was seen only a few times. The chain couples TRBV9 to TRBJ2-3; 7 nucleotides align to TRBD2. Trimming at V came to 4 bases and at J to 4 bases, leaving 9 bases not matched to a gene. Germline lookup yields CDR1 SGDLS and CDR2 YYNGEE. CDR3 length equals 15 residues. CDR3 sequence: CASSSSGATPDTQYF. The CDR3 DNA reads TGTGCCAGCAGCTCTAGCGGAGCAACTCCAGATACGCAGTATTTT.

Concerning this clonotype: A much larger clone is a single base away; this may be a read error. This sequence joins TRBV2 and TRBJ2-2; D gene unclear. Germline V gives CDR1 SNHLY, CDR2 FYNNEI. CDR3 length equals 15 residues. The V end lost 2 bases, the J end lost 3 bases, and 10 bases lay between the germline ends. CDR3 nucleotide sequence: TGTGCCAGCAGTGAAACGGTGTTGGACACCGGGGAGCTGTTTTTT. Amino acid sequence: CASSETVLDTGELFF.